The 30 T cell receptor beta chains below all came from one sample that was sequenced in a study of response to subunit inactivated influenza vaccine. MiXCR was run by TCRdb on the RT-PCR reads, yielding one entry per CDR3 protein. The profile shows about 610,000 distinct CDR3 sequences, around 15% of them singletons. The starting material was PBMCs from blood, obtained 11 to 12 days after vaccination. These receptors all stem from a man between 45 and 60 years old who received an inactivated influenza vaccine.

The chain carries TRBV6-2 or TRBV6-3 and TRBJ1-5; 9 nucleotides align to TRBD1. There are 17 residues in the CDR3. J lost 3 bases, V lost 7 bases, and 13 bases had no gene match. Germline V gives CDR1 MNHEY, CDR2 SVGEGT. For the CDR3, the DNA is TGTGCCAGCAAAGAGGTACAGGGGGCAGGAGACAATCAGCCCCAGCATTTT. Its protein is CASKEVQGAGDNQPQHF.

The chain has TRBV7-2 and TRBJ2-1, with D tentatively TRBD2 (6 bases). Germline V lookup: CDR1 SGHTA, CDR2 FQGNSA. CDR3 length equals 15 residues. V was cut by 6 bases and J by 6 bases, with 18 bases left in between. The DNA of the CDR3 is TGTGCCAGCAGGATAGCGGCAGGAGGGCCCAATGAGCAGTTCTTC. Its protein is CASRIAAGGPNEQFF.

This chain connects TRBV5-1 to TRBJ2-7, with D possibly being TRBD1 (6 bases). Trimming took 4 bases from V and 3 from J, leaving 17 bases between them. Germline assignment: CDR1 SGHRS and CDR2 YFSETQ. CDR3 length: 15 amino acids. This chain's CDR3 is CASSLNTGTSYEQYF. Written as DNA, the CDR3 is TGCGCCAGCAGCCTGAACACCGGGACAAGCTACGAGCAGTACTTC. Supplemented by reference TRBV5-1 and TRBJ2-7, the full variable domain reads KAGVTQTPRYLIKTRGQQVTLSCSPISGHRSVSWYQQTPGQGLQFLFEYFSETQRNKGNFPGRFSGRQFSNSRSEMNVSTLELGDSALYLCASSLNTGTSYEQYFGPGTRLTVT.

The chain carries TRBV6-1 and TRBJ1-6; the match to TRBD1 covers 9 bases. The V gene's germline CDR1 is MNHNS and CDR2 SASEGT. The CDR3 is made up of 16 amino acids. The V and J ends lost 6 bases and 1 base, in that order; junction bases with no gene match: 4. The CDR3 coding sequence is TGTGCCAGCAGCGGGACAGGGAGATCCTATAATTCACCCCTCCACTTT. This encodes CASSGTGRSYNSPLHF.

This clonotype has a count of ten or more. This rearrangement joins TRBV12-3 or TRBV12-4 to TRBJ2-1; D unclear. Trimming removed 6 bases from V and 0 bases from J, with 15 bases in between. The CDR3 loop spans 16 amino acids. DNA of the CDR3: TGTGCCAGCAGGGGTACAAGAGCGAGCTCCTACAATGAGCAGTTCTTC. Its translation is CASRGTRASSYNEQFF.

This clonotype was seen a few times. J is TRBJ1-1 and V is TRBV5-6; 8 bases map to TRBD1. CDR3 length equals 15 residues. CDR1 is SGHDT and CDR2 is YYEEEE in the germline V gene. Unmatched junction bases numbered 12, after V lost 4 bases and J lost 7 bases. The CDR3 is CASSIGTGGVGEAFF. The CDR3 DNA is TGTGCCAGCAGCATAGGGACAGGAGGTGTGGGTGAAGCTTTCTTT.

As DNA, the CDR3 is TGTGCCAGCAGCACGGGACTAGCGGGAGTCGATGAGCAGTTCTTC. Protein product: CASSTGLAGVDEQFF. The chain is built from TRBV7-6 and TRBJ2-1; 14 bases fit TRBD2. The CDR3 extends over 15 amino acids. The J segment lost 8 bases and the V segment lost 5 bases, leaving 5 bases of the junction unmatched. From germline, CDR1 is SGHVS and CDR2 FNYEAQ.

This clonotype turned up a few times. The chain joins TRBV28 to TRBJ1-6; D remains ambiguous. Germline assignment: CDR1 MDHEN and CDR2 SYDVKM. CDR3 length equals 13 residues. V lost 6 bases and J 6 bases, leaving 9 bases between the germline ends. CDR3 residues: CASRGRSNSPLHF. In DNA form, the CDR3 reads TGTGCCAGCAGAGGACGGAGTAATTCACCCCTCCACTTT.

This clonotype was seen only a few times. V gene TRBV29-1 combines with J gene TRBJ2-4, with TRBD1 identical over 11 bases. The CDR3 extends over 15 amino acids. Germline V gene lookup returns CDR1 SQVTM and CDR2 ANQGSEA. After removal of 0 bases from V and 3 bases from J, the junction contained 1 base not matched to a gene. CDR3 nucleotides: TGCAGCGTTGAAGATGGGACAGGGGGCAAAAACATTCAGTACTTC. This sequence encodes CSVEDGTGGKNIQYF.

This clonotype was picked up many times. The V gene is TRBV18, the J gene TRBJ1-2; D unclear. Germline CDR1 KGHSH, CDR2 LQKENI. CDR3 length: 14 residues. V was shortened by 0 bases and J by 5 bases, with 10 bases between the two germline ends. In nucleotides, the CDR3 is TGTGCCAGCTCACCACCGTCCGGGCATTATGGCTACACCTTC. The encoded protein is CASSPPSGHYGYTF.

This clonotype was seen only a few times. The chain recombines TRBV5-1 with TRBJ2-7; 10 bases map to TRBD1. After removal of 1 base from V and 5 bases from J, the junction contained 6 bases not matched to a gene. CDR3 size: 15 residues. From germline, CDR1 is SGHRS and CDR2 YFSETQ. CDR3 nucleotide sequence: TGCGCCAGCAGCTTGTACGGGACAGGGGCCAACGAGCAGTACTTC. It specifies CASSLYGTGANEQYF.

This clonotype was observed at least ten times. The chain carries TRBV28 and TRBJ2-7; 8 bases line up with TRBD1. The V and J ends lost 4 bases and 3 bases, in that order; junction bases with no gene match: 5. Germline loops: CDR1 MDHEN, CDR2 SYDVKM. CDR3 length: 14 amino acids. CDR3 DNA sequence: TGTGCCAGCAGTTCTGGACAGGGTCTCTACGAGCAGTACTTC. Translation: CASSSGQGLYEQYF.

J is TRBJ1-1 and V is TRBV4-3, with D tentatively TRBD1 (5 bases). The germline CDR1 and CDR2 sequences are LGHNA and YSLEER. This CDR3 is built from 14 residues. The germline V and J ends were trimmed by 2 bases and 7 bases, with 14 bases remaining between them. CDR3 residues: CASSQPNRQGEAFF. CDR3 DNA: TGCGCCAGCAGCCAACCGAACAGGCAGGGTGAAGCTTTCTTT.

This clonotype was detected a few times. The V call is TRBV9, the J call TRBJ1-2; D not certain. Germline V CDR1 and CDR2: SGDLS, YYNGEE. With 3 bases removed from V and 4 bases from J, the gap between germline ends came to 13 bases. CDR3 length: 14 amino acids. The CDR3 reads CASSETDGPYGYTF. CDR3 in DNA: TGTGCCAGCAGCGAAACCGACGGCCCCTATGGCTACACCTTC.

This chain uses TRBV9 with TRBJ2-2, with a weak D call TRBD1 (5 bases). The CDR3 sequence is 12 residues long. The V end lost 10 bases, the J end lost 2 bases, and 9 bases lay between the germline ends. Germline-derived CDR1 and CDR2 are SGDLS and YYNGEE. CDR3 nucleotide sequence: TGTGCCGGCCAGGGAAACACCGGGGAGCTGTTTTTT. Its translation is CAGQGNTGELFF.

This clonotype was observed a handful of times. CDR3: CASRLGQTGTGELFF. CDR3 coding DNA: TGCGCCAGCAGGCTGGGACAGACGGGCACCGGGGAGCTGTTTTTT. This chain joins TRBV5-1 and TRBJ2-2; TRBD1 agrees at 7 bases. The CDR3 has 15 residues. V lost 5 bases to trimming and J lost 4 bases; unmatched junction nucleotides: 8. CDR1 is SGHRS and CDR2 is YFSETQ in the germline V gene.

The CDR3 is CASSLLGQDTGELFF. The DNA for the CDR3 is TGCGCCAGCAGCTTGTTGGGACAGGACACCGGGGAGCTGTTTTTT. The rearrangement joins TRBV5-1 to TRBJ2-2; 8 positions match TRBD1. The V segment lost 1 base and the J segment 3 bases; nucleotides outside the gene matches: 2. The CDR3 has 15 amino acids. From germline, CDR1 is SGHRS and CDR2 YFSETQ.

This clonotype showed up many times. V gene TRBV29-1 combines with J gene TRBJ2-5; maybe TRBD1 (6 bases). The CDR3 covers 13 residues. Germline-derived CDR1 and CDR2 are SQVTM and ANQGSEA. Between the trimmed V and J ends, which lost 6 bases and 1 base, there was a span of 12 bases. CDR3 residues: CSVGDTIQETQYF. In DNA, the CDR3 is TGCAGCGTGGGGGACACAATCCAAGAGACCCAGTACTTC.

This clonotype was picked up many times. V usage is TRBV5-1 and J usage is TRBJ2-5; TRBD2 is a possible D gene (6 bases). The V gene's germline CDR1 is SGHRS and CDR2 YFSETQ. V lost 0 bases and J lost 1, with 10 bases in between. The CDR3 spans 15 residues. CDR3 sequence (DNA): TGCGCCAGCAGCTTGGTTCCCGGGGGCCAAGAGACCCAGTACTTC. Its protein product is CASSLVPGGQETQYF.

The genes are TRBV24-1 and TRBJ2-5; D ambiguous. This CDR3 contains 12 residues. The germline V gene has CDR1 KGHDR and CDR2 SFDVKD. Trimming took off 0 bases at V and 5 bases at J, with 3 bases between the two ends. The CDR3 is CATSDLGETQYF. The CDR3 DNA is TGTGCCACCAGTGATTTGGGCGAGACCCAGTACTTC.

The chain recombines TRBV5-6 with TRBJ1-6, with 8 bases aligning to TRBD1. V shed 1 base, J shed 7 bases, and the junction held 7 bases outside the gene matches. Germline assignment: CDR1 SGHDT and CDR2 YYEEEE. The CDR3 has 16 amino acids. The CDR3, as DNA: TGTGCCAGCAGCTTGCTGGTGAGACAGGGGAATTCACCCCTCCACTTT. Amino acids: CASSLLVRQGNSPLHF. The full variable domain, in which reference TRBV5-6 and TRBJ1-6 provide the parts outside the CDR3, is DAGVTQSPTHLIKTRGQQVTLRCSPKSGHDTVSWYQQALGQGPQFIFQYYEEEERQRGNFPDRFSGHQFPNYSSELNVNALLLGDSALYLCASSLLVRQGNSPLHFGNGTRLTVT.

The chain has TRBV7-2 and TRBJ1-6, with unresolved D. Trimming removed 1 base from V and 7 bases from J, with 11 bases in between. This CDR3 comprises 15 residues. CDR1 and CDR2 (germline): SGHTA, FQGNSA. The CDR3 nucleotides read TGTGCCAGCAGCTTAGGCAGATATTTGAATTCACCCCTCCACTTT. It yields the protein CASSLGRYLNSPLHF. The complete variable domain, with remaining parts taken from reference TRBV7-2 and TRBJ1-6, reads GAGVSQSPSNKVTEKGKDVELRCDPISGHTALYWYRQSLGQGLEFLIYFQGNSAPDKSGLPSDRFSAERTGGSVSTLTIQRTQQEDSAVYLCASSLGRYLNSPLHFGNGTRLTVT.

The chain recombines TRBV5-1 with TRBJ1-1; D possibly corresponds to TRBD1 (5 bases). Germline-derived CDR1 and CDR2 are SGHRS and YFSETQ. The CDR3 totals 17 residues. The ends were cut back, 4 bases at V and 4 bases at J, with 23 bases in the middle. The CDR3 is CASSMDPDMARSTEAFF. The DNA for the CDR3 is TGCGCCAGCAGCATGGATCCGGACATGGCCAGGAGCACTGAAGCTTTCTTT. Using reference TRBV5-1 and TRBJ1-1 for the parts outside the CDR3, the full variable domain is KAGVTQTPRYLIKTRGQQVTLSCSPISGHRSVSWYQQTPGQGLQFLFEYFSETQRNKGNFPGRFSGRQFSNSRSEMNVSTLELGDSALYLCASSMDPDMARSTEAFFGQGTRLTVV.

Written as DNA, the CDR3 is TGTGCCAGCAGCGTGGGGGACTTTTCTTTCTACGAGCAGTACTTC. It yields the protein CASSVGDFSFYEQYF. The chain couples TRBV9 to TRBJ2-7, with D tentatively TRBD2 (6 bases). Germline V lookup: CDR1 SGDLS, CDR2 YYNGEE. The germline V and J ends were trimmed by 2 bases and 3 bases, with 15 bases remaining between them. The CDR3 sequence is 15 residues long.

The V call is TRBV11-1, the J call TRBJ1-1; no clear D gene. The germline V gene encodes CDR1 SGHAT and CDR2 FQDESV (reference sequence). V gave up 3 bases and J gave up 0 bases, with 11 bases separating them. The length of the CDR3 is 15 residues. The CDR3 DNA sequence: TGTGCCAGCAGCTTTGGAATAACAATGAACACTGAAGCTTTCTTT. This codes for CASSFGITMNTEAFF.

This chain joins TRBV12-3 or TRBV12-4 and TRBJ1-2, with D possibly TRBD1 on 6 matching bases. V was cut by 6 bases and J by 4 bases, with 15 bases left in between. The CDR3 loop spans 14 amino acids. The CDR3 DNA follows: TGTGCCAGCAGGCCTCGGGGGGCCAGCTATGGCTACACCTTC. It translates to CASRPRGASYGYTF.

This clonotype has a count of ten or more. The V call is TRBV5-5, the J call TRBJ1-1, with D unclear. Per germline, CDR1 SGHKS and CDR2 YYEKEE (reference sequence). Trimming pared 0 bases from V and 12 bases from J, leaving 12 bases between. The CDR3 is made up of 12 amino acids. CDR3 bases: TGTGCCAGCAGCTTGGTAGGATGGGAATCTTTCTTT. This encodes CASSLVGWESFF. The whole variable domain, filled in from reference TRBV5-5 and TRBJ1-1, reads DAGVTQSPTHLIKTRGQQVTLRCSPISGHKSVSWYQQVLGQGPQFIFQYYEKEERGRGNFPDRFSARQFPNYSSELNVNALLLGDSALYLCASSLVGWESFFGQGTRLTVV.

This chain links TRBV12-3 or TRBV12-4 with TRBJ2-1; TRBD2 agrees at 9 bases. The CDR3 is 14 amino acids. With V trimmed by 4 bases and J by 10 bases, 8 bases remained unmatched. CDR3 coding DNA: TGTGCCAGCAGTTCGCTAGCGGGAAGCGGGGAGCAGTTCTTC. This sequence encodes CASSSLAGSGEQFF.

The chain recombines TRBV14 with TRBJ2-1; 8 bases are shared with TRBD1. Trimming at V came to 2 bases and at J to 9 bases, leaving 6 bases not matched to a gene. This CDR3 is 14 amino acids long. Per the germline V gene, CDR1 is SGHDN and CDR2 is FVKESK. The CDR3 loop reads CASSQNLGTGEQFF. The CDR3 region has the DNA TGTGCCAGCAGCCAAAACCTTGGGACAGGTGAGCAGTTCTTC.

This chain links TRBV7-2 with TRBJ2-1; the D gene is possibly TRBD1 (7 bases). Trimming shortened V by 5 bases and J by 14 bases, and 25 bases separated the two germline ends. Germline-derived CDR1 and CDR2 are SGHTA and FQGNSA. CDR3 length equals 15 residues. The DNA for the CDR3 is TGTGCCAGCAGCCTAGAGTTCACCAGGGGGGTGGACAAGTTCTTC. It yields the protein CASSLEFTRGVDKFF.